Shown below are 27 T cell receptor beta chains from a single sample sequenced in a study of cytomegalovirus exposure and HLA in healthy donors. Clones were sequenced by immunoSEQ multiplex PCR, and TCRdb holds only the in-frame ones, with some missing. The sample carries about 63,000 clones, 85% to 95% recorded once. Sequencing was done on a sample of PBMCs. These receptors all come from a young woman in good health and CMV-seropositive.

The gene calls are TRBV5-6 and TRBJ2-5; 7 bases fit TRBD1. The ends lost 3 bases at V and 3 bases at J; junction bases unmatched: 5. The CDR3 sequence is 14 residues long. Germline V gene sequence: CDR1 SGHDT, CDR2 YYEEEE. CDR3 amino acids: CASSYSGTEETQYF. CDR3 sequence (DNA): TGTGCCAGCAGCTATTCCGGGACAGAAGAGACCCAGTACTTC.

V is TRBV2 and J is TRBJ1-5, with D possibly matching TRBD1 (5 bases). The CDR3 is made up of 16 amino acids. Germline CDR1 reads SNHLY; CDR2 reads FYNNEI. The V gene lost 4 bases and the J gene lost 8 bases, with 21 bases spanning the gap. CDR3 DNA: TGTGCCAGCAGTGGGGGGGATGCTGGCTTGTGGGAGCCCCAGCATTTT. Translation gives CASSGGDAGLWEPQHF.

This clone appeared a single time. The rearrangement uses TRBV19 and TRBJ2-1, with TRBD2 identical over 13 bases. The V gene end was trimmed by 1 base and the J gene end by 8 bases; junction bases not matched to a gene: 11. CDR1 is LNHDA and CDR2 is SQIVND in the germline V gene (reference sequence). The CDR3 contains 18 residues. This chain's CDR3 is CASSIGGTSGRVKDEQFF. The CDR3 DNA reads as TGTGCCAGTAGTATAGGGGGTACTAGCGGGAGGGTCAAGGATGAGCAGTTCTTC.

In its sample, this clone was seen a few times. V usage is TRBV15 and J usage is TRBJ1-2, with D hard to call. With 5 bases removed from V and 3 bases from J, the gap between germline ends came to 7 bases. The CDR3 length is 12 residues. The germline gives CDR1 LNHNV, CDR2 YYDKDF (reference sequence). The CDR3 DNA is TGTGCCACCAGCGGCGGGTACTATGGCTACACCTTC. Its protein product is CATSGGYYGYTF.

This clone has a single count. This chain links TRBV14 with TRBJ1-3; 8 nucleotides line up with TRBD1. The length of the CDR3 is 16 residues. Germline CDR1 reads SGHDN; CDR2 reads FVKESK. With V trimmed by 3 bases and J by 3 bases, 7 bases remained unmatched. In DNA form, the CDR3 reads TGTGCCAGCAGCCAGGCTTCAGGGGGCTTTGGAAACACCATATATTTT. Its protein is CASSQASGGFGNTIYF.

Written as DNA, the CDR3 is TGTGCCAGCAGCTTGGCCCAGCGGGGGGTATACAATGAGCAGTTCTTC. Protein product: CASSLAQRGVYNEQFF. This chain links TRBV5-4 with TRBJ2-1; 9 bases map to TRBD2. The CDR3 has 16 amino acids. The ends lost 0 bases at V and 4 bases at J; junction bases unmatched: 5. Germline CDR1 is SGHNT and CDR2 is YYREEE (reference sequence).

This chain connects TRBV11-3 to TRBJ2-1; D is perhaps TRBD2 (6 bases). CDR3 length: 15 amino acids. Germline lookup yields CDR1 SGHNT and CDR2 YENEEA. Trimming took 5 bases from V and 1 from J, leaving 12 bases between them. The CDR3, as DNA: TGTGCCAGCAGCACTAGGGCGGGGTCCTACAATGAGCAGTTCTTC. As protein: CASSTRAGSYNEQFF.

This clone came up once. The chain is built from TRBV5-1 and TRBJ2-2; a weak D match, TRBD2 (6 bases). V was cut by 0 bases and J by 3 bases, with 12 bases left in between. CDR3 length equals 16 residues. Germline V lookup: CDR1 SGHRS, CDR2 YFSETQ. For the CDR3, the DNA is TGCGCCAGCAGCTTGGGTCCTAGCGCGGACACCGGGGAGCTGTTTTTT. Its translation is CASSLGPSADTGELFF.

The CDR3: CASRYSGEPYEQYF. CDR3 nucleotide sequence: TGTGCCAGCAGATATTCGGGGGAGCCCTACGAGCAGTACTTC. The gene calls are TRBV28 and TRBJ2-7; tentative D call: TRBD2 (6 bases). Germline V gene lookup returns CDR1 MDHEN and CDR2 SYDVKM. The length of the CDR3 is 14 residues. The V and J ends lost 6 bases and 2 bases respectively, with 14 bases between them.

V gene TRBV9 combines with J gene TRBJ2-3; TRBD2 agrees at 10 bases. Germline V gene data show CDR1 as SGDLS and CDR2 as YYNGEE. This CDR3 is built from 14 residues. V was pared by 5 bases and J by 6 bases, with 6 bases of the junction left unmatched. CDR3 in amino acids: CASRGLAGDDTQYF. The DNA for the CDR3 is TGTGCCAGCAGGGGGCTAGCGGGAGATGATACGCAGTATTTT.

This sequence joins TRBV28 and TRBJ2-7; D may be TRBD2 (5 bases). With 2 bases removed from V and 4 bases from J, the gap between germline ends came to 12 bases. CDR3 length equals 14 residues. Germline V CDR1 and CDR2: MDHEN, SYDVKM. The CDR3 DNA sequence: TGTGCCAGCAGTTTAAGTACGGGGAAATACGAGCAGTACTTC. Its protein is CASSLSTGKYEQYF.

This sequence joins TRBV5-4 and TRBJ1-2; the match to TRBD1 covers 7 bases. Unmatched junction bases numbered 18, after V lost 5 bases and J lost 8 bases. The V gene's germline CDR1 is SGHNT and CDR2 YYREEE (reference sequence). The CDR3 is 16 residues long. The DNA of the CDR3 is TGTGCCAGCAGGGGCCCGCGACAGGGACTTGCCGGCGGCTACACCTTC. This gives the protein CASRGPRQGLAGGYTF.

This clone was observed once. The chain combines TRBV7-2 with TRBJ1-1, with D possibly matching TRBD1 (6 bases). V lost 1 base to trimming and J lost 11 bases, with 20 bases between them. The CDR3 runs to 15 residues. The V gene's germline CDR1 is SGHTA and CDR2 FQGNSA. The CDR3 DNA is TGTGCCAGCAGCTTAGTTCCCGGCTGGGCAAGGGGGGCTTTCTTT. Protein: CASSLVPGWARGAFF.

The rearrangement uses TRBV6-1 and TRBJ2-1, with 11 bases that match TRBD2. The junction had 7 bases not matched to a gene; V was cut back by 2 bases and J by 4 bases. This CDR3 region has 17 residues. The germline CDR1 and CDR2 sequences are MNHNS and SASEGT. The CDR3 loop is CASSELAGGETYNEQFF. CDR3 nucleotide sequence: TGTGCCAGCAGTGAACTAGCGGGAGGAGAGACATACAATGAGCAGTTCTTC.

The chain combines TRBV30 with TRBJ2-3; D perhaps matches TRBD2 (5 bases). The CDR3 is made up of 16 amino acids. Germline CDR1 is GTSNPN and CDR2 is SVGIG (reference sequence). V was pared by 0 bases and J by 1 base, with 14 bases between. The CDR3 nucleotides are TGTGCCTGGAGTGTACGGGCTAGCAGACGCACAGATACGCAGTATTTT. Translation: CAWSVRASRRTDTQYF.

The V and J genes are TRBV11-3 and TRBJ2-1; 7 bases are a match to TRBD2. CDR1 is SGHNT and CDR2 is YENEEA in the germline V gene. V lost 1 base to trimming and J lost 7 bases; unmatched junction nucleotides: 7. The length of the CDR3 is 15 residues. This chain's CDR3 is CASSLVSGGVNEQFF. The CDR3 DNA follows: TGTGCCAGCAGCTTAGTTTCGGGAGGAGTAAATGAGCAGTTCTTC.

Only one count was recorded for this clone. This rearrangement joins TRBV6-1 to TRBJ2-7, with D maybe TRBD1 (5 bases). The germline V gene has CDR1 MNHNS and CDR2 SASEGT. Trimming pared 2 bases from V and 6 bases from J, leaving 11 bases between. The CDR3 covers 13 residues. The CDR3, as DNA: TGTGCCAGCAGTGAATTCACAGGAGTCGAGCAGTACTTC. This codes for CASSEFTGVEQYF.

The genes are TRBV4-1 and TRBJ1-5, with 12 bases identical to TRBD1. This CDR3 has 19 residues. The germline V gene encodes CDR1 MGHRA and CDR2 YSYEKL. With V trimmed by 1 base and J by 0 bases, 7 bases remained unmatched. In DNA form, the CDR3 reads TGCGCCAGCAGCCAAGGAGCGGGACAGGGGGCTAATAGCAATCAGCCCCAGCATTTT. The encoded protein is CASSQGAGQGANSNQPQHF.

The CDR3 here is CASSQAERGGYEQFF. The CDR3 nucleotides read TGTGCCAGCAGCCAAGCGGAAAGGGGCGGATATGAGCAGTTCTTC. This chain connects TRBV4-2 to TRBJ2-1; tentatively, D is TRBD1 (5 bases). The CDR3 runs to 15 residues. Germline CDR1 LGHNA, CDR2 YNFKEQ. Trimming left V 1 base short and J 8 bases short, with 15 bases between.

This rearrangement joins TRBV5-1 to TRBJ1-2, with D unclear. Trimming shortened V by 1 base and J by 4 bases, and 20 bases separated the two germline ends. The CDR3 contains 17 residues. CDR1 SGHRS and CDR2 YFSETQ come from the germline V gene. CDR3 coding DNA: TGCGCCAGCAGCTTGTATGGAGGTTATTCCGGGAGCTATGGCTACACCTTC. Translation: CASSLYGGYSGSYGYTF.

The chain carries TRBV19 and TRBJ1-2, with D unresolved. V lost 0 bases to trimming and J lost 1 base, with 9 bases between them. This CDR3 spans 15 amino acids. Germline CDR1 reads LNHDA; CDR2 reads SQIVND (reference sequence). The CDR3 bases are TGTGCCAGTAGTATAGATCCGGGGAATAACTATGGCTACACCTTC. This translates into CASSIDPGNNYGYTF.

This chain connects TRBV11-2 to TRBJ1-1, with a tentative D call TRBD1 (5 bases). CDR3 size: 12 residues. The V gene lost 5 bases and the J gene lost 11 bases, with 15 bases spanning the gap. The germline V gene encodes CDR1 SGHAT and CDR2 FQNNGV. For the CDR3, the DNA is TGTGCCAGCAGCGGATGGGGGGGGTTTGCTTTCTTT. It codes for CASSGWGGFAFF.

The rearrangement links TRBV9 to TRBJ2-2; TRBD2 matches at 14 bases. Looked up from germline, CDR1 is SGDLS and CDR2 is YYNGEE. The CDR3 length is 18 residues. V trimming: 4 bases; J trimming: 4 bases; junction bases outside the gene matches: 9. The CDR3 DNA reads TGTGCCAGCAGCTTCCGACTAGCGGGAGGGCCTGGCACCGGGGAGCTGTTTTTT. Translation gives CASSFRLAGGPGTGELFF.

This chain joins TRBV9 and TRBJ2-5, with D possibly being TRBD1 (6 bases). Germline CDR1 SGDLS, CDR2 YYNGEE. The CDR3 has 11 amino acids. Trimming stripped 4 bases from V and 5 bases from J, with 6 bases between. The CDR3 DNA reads TGTGCCAGCAGCCAGGGGGAGACCCAGTACTTC. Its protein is CASSQGETQYF. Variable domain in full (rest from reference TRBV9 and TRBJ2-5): DSGVTQTPKHLITATGQRVTLRCSPRSGDLSVYWYQQSLDQGLQFLIQYYNGEERAKGNILERFSAQQFPDLHSELNLSSLELGDSALYFCASSQGETQYFGPGTRLLVL.

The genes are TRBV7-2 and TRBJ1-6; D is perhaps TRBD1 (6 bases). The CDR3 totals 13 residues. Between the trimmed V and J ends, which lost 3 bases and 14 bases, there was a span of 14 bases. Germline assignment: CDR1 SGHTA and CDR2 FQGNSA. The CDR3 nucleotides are TGTGCCAGCAGCTTTCAGGGGCTGGTATCCCTCCACTTT. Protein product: CASSFQGLVSLHF.

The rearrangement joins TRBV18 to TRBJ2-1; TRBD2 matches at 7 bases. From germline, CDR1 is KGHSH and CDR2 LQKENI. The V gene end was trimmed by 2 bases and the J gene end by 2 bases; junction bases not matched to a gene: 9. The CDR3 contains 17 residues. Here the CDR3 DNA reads TGTGCCAGCTCACCAGCGGGAGCGGGAAGGGCCTACAATGAGCAGTTCTTC. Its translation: CASSPAGAGRAYNEQFF.

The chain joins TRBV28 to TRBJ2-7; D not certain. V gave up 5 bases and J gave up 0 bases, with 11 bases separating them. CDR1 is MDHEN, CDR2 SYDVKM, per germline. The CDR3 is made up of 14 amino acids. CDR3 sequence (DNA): TGTGCCAGCAGTCTAACGACTGGCTCCTACGAGCAGTACTTC. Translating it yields CASSLTTGSYEQYF.